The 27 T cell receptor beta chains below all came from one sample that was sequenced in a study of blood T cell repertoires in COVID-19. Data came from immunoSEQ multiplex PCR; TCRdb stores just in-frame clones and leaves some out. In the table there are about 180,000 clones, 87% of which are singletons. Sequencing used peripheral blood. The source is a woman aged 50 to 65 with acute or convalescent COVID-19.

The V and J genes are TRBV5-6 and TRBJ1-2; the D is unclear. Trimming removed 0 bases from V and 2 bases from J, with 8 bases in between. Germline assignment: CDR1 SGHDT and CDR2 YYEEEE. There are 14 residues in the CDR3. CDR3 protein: CASSLVAENYGYTF. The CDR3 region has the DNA TGTGCCAGCAGCTTGGTGGCGGAGAACTATGGCTACACCTTC. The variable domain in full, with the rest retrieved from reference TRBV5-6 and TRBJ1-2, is DAGVTQSPTHLIKTRGQQVTLRCSPKSGHDTVSWYQQALGQGPQFIFQYYEEEERQRGNFPDRFSGHQFPNYSSELNVNALLLGDSALYLCASSLVAENYGYTFGSGTRLTVV.

This CDR3 is CASSQDLNYRGGGYTF. As DNA, the CDR3 is TGCGCCAGCAGCCAAGATCTCAACTACAGGGGAGGTGGCTACACCTTC. The J gene is TRBJ1-2, the V gene TRBV4-3, with 7 bases fitting TRBD1. V shed 0 bases and J 7 bases; nucleotides not matched to a gene: 11. CDR3 length: 16 residues. Germline V gene lookup returns CDR1 LGHNA and CDR2 YSLEER.

CDR3 residues: CASSQDRTGFIYGYTF. CDR3 coding DNA: TGTGCCAGCAGCCAGGACCGGACAGGGTTTATCTATGGCTACACCTTC. The rearrangement links TRBV4-2 to TRBJ1-2, with TRBD1 matching 8 bases. The junction had 10 bases not matched to a gene; V was cut back by 3 bases and J by 4 bases. This CDR3 region has 16 residues. Germline V gene data show CDR1 as LGHNA and CDR2 as YNFKEQ.

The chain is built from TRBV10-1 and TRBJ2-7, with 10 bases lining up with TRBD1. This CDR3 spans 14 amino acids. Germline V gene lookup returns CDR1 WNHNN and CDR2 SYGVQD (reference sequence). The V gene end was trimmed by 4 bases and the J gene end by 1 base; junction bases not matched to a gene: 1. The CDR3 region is CASSGTGGSYEQYF. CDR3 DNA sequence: TGCGCCAGCAGTGGGACAGGGGGTTCCTACGAGCAGTACTTC.

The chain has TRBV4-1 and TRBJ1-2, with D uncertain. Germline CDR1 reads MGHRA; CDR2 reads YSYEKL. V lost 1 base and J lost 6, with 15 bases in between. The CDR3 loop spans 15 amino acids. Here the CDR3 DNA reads TGCGCCAGCAGCCAAGCCTTGGCCAGTCTCAATGGCTACACCTTC. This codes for CASSQALASLNGYTF.

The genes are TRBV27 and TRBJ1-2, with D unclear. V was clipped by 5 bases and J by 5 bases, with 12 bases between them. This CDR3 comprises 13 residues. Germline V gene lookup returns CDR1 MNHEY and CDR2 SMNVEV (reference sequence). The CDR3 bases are TGTGCCAGCAGTCCCAGGCTTACTTATGGCTACACCTTC. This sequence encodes CASSPRLTYGYTF.

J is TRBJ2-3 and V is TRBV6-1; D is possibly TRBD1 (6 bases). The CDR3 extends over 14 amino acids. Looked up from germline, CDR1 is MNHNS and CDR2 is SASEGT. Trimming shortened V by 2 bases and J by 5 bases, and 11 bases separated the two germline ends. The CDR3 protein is CASSESQGRDTQYF. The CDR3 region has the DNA TGTGCCAGCAGTGAATCCCAGGGGAGAGATACGCAGTATTTT.

CDR3 protein: CASGLRTGGGKLFF. CDR3 nucleotide sequence: TGTGCCAGTGGCCTAAGGACAGGGGGCGGAAAACTGTTTTTT. The V gene is TRBV18, the J gene TRBJ1-4, with TRBD1 matching over 11 bases. CDR1 and CDR2 from the germline V gene are KGHSH and LQKENI. V was pared by 9 bases and J by 10 bases, with 10 bases of the junction left unmatched. The CDR3 totals 14 residues. The full variable domain, its missing parts supplied by reference TRBV18 and TRBJ1-4, is NAGVMQNPRHLVRRRGQEARLRCSPMKGHSHVYWYRQLPEEGLKFMVYLQKENIIDESGMPKERFSAEFPKEGPSILRIQQVVRGDSAAYFCASGLRTGGGKLFFGSGTQLSVL.

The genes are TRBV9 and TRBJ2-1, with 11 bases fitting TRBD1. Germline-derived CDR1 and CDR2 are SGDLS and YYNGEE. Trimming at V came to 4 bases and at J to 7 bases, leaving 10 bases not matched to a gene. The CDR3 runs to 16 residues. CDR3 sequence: CASSKGGTGGVNEQFF. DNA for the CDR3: TGTGCCAGCAGCAAAGGGGGGACAGGGGGTGTTAATGAGCAGTTCTTC. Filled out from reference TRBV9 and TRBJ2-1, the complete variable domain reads DSGVTQTPKHLITATGQRVTLRCSPRSGDLSVYWYQQSLDQGLQFLIQYYNGEERAKGNILERFSAQQFPDLHSELNLSSLELGDSALYFCASSKGGTGGVNEQFFGPGTRLTVL.

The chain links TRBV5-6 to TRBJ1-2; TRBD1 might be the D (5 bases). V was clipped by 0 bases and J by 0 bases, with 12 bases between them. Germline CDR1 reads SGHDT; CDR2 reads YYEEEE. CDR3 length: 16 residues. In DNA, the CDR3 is TGTGCCAGCAGCTTGGACGGGCTAGGGGCTAACTATGGCTACACCTTC. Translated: CASSLDGLGANYGYTF. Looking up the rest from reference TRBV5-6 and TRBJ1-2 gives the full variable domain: DAGVTQSPTHLIKTRGQQVTLRCSPKSGHDTVSWYQQALGQGPQFIFQYYEEEERQRGNFPDRFSGHQFPNYSSELNVNALLLGDSALYLCASSLDGLGANYGYTFGSGTRLTVV.

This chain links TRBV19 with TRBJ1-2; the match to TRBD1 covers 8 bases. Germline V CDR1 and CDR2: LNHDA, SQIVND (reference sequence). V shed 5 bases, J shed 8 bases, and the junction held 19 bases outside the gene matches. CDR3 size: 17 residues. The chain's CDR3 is CASSWPPSGTGGRGYTF. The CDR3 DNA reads TGTGCCAGTAGTTGGCCGCCCTCCGGGACAGGTGGTCGGGGCTACACCTTC.

In DNA form, the CDR3 reads TGTGCCAGCAGTTCACATAGCAATCAGCCCCAGCATTTT. Amino acids: CASSSHSNQPQHF. The rearrangement joins TRBV6-5 to TRBJ1-5; D unclear. Germline V gene sequence: CDR1 MNHEY, CDR2 SVGAGI. V shed 4 bases and J shed 0 bases, with 4 bases lying between them. This CDR3 contains 13 residues.

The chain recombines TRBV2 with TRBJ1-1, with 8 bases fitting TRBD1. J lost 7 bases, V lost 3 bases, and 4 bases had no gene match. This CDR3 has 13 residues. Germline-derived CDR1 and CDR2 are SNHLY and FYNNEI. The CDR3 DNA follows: TGTGCCAGCAGTGATCCAGGGGGCGATGAAGCTTTCTTT. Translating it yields CASSDPGGDEAFF.

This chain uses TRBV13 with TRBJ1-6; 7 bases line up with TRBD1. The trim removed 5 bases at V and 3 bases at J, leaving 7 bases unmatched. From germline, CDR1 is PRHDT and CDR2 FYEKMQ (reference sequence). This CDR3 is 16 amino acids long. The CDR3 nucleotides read TGTGCCAGCAGCCATAGGACAGGATTCTATAATTCACCCCTCCACTTT. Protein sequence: CASSHRTGFYNSPLHF.

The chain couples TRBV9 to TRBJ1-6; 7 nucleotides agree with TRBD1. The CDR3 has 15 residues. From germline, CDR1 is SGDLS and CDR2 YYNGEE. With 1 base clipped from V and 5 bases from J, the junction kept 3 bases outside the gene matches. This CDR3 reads CASSVTGTDNSPLHF. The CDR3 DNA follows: TGTGCCAGCAGCGTAACCGGGACAGATAATTCACCCCTCCACTTT.

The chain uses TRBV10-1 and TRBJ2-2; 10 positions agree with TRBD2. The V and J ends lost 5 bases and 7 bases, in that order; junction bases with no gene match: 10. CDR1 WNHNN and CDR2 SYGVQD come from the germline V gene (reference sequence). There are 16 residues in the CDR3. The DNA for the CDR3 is TGCGCCAGCAGTCCCTCCGGGACTAGCGCCTTCGGGGAGCTGTTTTTT. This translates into CASSPSGTSAFGELFF.

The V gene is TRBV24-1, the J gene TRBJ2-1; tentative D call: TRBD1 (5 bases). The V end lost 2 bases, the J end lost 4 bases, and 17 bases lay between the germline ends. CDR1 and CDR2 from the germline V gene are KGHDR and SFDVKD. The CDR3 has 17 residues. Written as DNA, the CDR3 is TGTGCCACCAGTGATTCTTCGACGGACAAAGTATACAATGAGCAGTTCTTC. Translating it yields CATSDSSTDKVYNEQFF.

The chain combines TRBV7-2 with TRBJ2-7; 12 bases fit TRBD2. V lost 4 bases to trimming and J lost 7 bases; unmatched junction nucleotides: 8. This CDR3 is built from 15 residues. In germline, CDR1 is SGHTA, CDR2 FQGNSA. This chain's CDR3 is CASSSILAGGNEQYF. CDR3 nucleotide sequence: TGTGCCAGCAGCTCGATACTAGCGGGGGGCAATGAGCAGTACTTC.

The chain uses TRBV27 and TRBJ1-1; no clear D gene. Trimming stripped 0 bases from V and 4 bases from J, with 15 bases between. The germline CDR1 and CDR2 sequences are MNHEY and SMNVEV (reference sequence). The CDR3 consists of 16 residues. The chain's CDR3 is CASSLSRSGPLTEAFF. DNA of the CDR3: TGTGCCAGCAGTTTATCAAGGAGTGGCCCGCTCACTGAAGCTTTCTTT.

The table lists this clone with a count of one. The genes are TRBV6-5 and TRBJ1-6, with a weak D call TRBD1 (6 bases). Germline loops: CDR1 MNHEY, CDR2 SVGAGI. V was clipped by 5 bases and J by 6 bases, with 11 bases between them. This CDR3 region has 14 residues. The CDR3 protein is CASSKGDRNSPLHF. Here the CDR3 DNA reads TGTGCCAGCAGTAAGGGGGACCGTAATTCACCCCTCCACTTT.

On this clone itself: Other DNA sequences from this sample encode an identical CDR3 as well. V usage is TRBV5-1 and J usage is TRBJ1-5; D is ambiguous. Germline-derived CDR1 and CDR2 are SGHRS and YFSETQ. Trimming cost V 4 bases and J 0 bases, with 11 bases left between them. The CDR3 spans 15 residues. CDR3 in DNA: TGCGCCAGCAGCCCCACCGGAGATAGCAATCAGCCCCAGCATTTT. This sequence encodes CASSPTGDSNQPQHF.

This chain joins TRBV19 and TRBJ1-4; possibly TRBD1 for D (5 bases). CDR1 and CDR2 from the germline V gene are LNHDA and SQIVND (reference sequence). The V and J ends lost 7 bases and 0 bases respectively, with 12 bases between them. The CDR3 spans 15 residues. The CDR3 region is CASTGGEATNEKLFF. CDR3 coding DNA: TGTGCCAGTACCGGGGGGGAAGCAACTAATGAAAAACTGTTTTTT.

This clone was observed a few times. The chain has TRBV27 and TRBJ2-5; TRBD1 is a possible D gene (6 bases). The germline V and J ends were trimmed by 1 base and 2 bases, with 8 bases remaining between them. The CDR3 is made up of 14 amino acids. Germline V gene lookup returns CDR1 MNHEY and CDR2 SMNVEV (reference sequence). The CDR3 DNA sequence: TGTGCCAGCAGTTTATATACAGGGCAAGAGACCCAGTACTTC. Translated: CASSLYTGQETQYF.

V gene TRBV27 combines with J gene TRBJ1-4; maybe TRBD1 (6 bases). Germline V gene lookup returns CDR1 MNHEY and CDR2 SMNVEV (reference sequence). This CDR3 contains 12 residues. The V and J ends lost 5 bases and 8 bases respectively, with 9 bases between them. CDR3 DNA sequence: TGTGCCAGCAGTCCCCAGGGGGAAAAACTGTTTTTT. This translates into CASSPQGEKLFF. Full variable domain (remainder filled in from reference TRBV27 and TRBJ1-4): EAQVTQNPRYLITVTGKKLTVTCSQNMNHEYMSWYRQDPGLGLRQIYYSMNVEVTDKGDVPEGYKVSRKEKRNFPLILESPSPNQTSLYFCASSPQGEKLFFGSGTQLSVL.

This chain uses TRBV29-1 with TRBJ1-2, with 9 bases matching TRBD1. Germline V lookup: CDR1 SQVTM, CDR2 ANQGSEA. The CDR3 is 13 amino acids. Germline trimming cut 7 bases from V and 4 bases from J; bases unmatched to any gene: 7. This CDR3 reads CSGLQGAGYGYTF. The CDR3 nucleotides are TGCAGCGGATTACAGGGGGCTGGCTATGGCTACACCTTC.

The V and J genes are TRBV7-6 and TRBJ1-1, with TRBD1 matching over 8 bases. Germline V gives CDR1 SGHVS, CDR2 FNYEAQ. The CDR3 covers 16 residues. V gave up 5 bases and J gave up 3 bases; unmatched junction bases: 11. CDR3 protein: CASSPTGTGFHTEAFF. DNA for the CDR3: TGTGCCAGCAGCCCCACCGGGACAGGTTTCCACACTGAAGCTTTCTTT. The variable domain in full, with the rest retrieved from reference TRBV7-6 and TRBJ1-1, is GAGVSQSPRYKVTKRGQDVALRCDPISGHVSLYWYRQALGQGPEFLTYFNYEAQQDKSGLPNDRFSAERPEGSISTLTIQRTEQRDSAMYRCASSPTGTGFHTEAFFGQGTRLTVV.

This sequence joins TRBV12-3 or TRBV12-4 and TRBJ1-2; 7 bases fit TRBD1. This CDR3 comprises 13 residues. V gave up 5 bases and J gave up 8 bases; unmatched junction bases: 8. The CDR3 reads CASSPTGLRGYTF. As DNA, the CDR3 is TGTGCCAGCAGTCCGACAGGGTTAAGAGGCTACACCTTC.